The 12 T cell receptor beta chains below were found in one sample sequenced in a study of blood T cell repertoires in COVID-19 (TCRdb year 2020). Libraries were made using the immunoSEQ multiplex PCR assay. Drawn from immuneACCESS, this table holds only the in-frame rearrangements with V and J called that TCRdb kept. Clones are partly lost; checked studies trace under half to an unresolved V gene and leave the rest unexplained. The sample profile shows about 270,000 clones; about 80% of them were found once. The ten largest make up approximately 9% of the sample. The specimen was peripheral blood. The receptors come from a woman in her 50s who had recovered from COVID-19.

V is TRBV5-3 and J is TRBJ1-2; TRBD1 might be the D (6 bases). TRBV5-3 is an ORF for which the function is uncertain. With 4 bases removed from V and 6 bases from J, the gap between germline ends came to 10 bases. The CDR3 length is 12 residues. The CDR3 region is CARSPGENGYTF. The CDR3 DNA sequence: TGTGCCAGAAGCCCAGGGGAGAATGGCTACACCTTC.

The chain links TRBV29-1 to TRBJ2-3; maybe TRBD1 (6 bases). V shed 2 bases and J shed 2 bases, with 11 bases lying between them. Germline CDR1 SQVTM, CDR2 ANQGSEA. The CDR3 extends over 14 amino acids. In DNA form, the CDR3 reads TGCAGCGTTGAACCAGGGGCTCCCACAGATACGCAGTATTTT. The encoded protein is CSVEPGAPTDTQYF.

The rearrangement joins TRBV11-2 to TRBJ2-3; TRBD2 aligns across 7 bases. Germline V gene data show CDR1 as SGHAT and CDR2 as FQNNGV. The junction had 6 bases not matched to a gene; V was cut back by 8 bases and J by 1 base. CDR3 length: 14 residues. The CDR3 here is CASVLAEGTDTQYF. The CDR3 DNA follows: TGTGCCAGCGTTCTAGCGGAGGGCACAGATACGCAGTATTTT.

V usage is TRBV6-5 and J usage is TRBJ2-2; 11 positions match TRBD2. Germline V CDR1 and CDR2: MNHEY, SVGAGI. This CDR3 contains 15 residues. V was clipped by 10 bases and J by 3 bases; unmatched bases: 7. The CDR3 DNA follows: TGTGCCACCAGATGGGGACTAGCGGACACCGGGGAGCTGTTTTTT. As protein: CATRWGLADTGELFF.

With regard to this clone: The sample holds other DNA sequences that translate to the same CDR3. This chain uses TRBV18 with TRBJ2-7; D is possibly TRBD1 (5 bases). Germline-derived CDR1 and CDR2 are KGHSH and LQKENI. CDR3 length: 14 residues. With 0 bases removed from V and 5 bases from J, the gap between germline ends came to 11 bases. The CDR3 coding sequence is TGTGCCAGCTCACCACCGTGGCAGGGCGACGAGCAGTACTTC. Residues: CASSPPWQGDEQYF. Combining the CDR3 with reference TRBV18 and TRBJ2-7 gives the whole variable domain NAGVMQNPRHLVRRRGQEARLRCSPMKGHSHVYWYRQLPEEGLKFMVYLQKENIIDESGMPKERFSAEFPKEGPSILRIQQVVRGDSAAYFCASSPPWQGDEQYFGPGTRLTVT.

The chain uses TRBV6-2 or TRBV6-3 and TRBJ1-1, with unresolved D. The CDR3 runs to 12 residues. Trimming removed 0 bases at V and 5 bases at J, with 4 bases between. CDR1 and CDR2 from the germline V gene are MNHEY and SVGEGT. The CDR3, as DNA: TGTGCCAGCAGTTACTCGAGTACTGAAGCTTTCTTT. Translation gives CASSYSSTEAFF.

This chain uses TRBV19 with TRBJ2-2; D gene unclear. Germline V gene sequence: CDR1 LNHDA, CDR2 SQIVND (reference sequence). There are 15 residues in the CDR3. The V end lost 5 bases, the J end lost 2 bases, and 12 bases lay between the germline ends. CDR3 in amino acids: CASSARGFNTGELFF. CDR3 nucleotide sequence: TGTGCCAGTAGTGCACGAGGATTTAACACCGGGGAGCTGTTTTTT. The full variable domain, rest sourced from reference TRBV19 and TRBJ2-2, is DGGITQSPKYLFRKEGQNVTLSCEQNLNHDAMYWYRQDPGQGLRLIYYSQIVNDFQKGDIAEGYSVSREKKESFPLTVTSAQKNPTAFYLCASSARGFNTGELFFGEGSRLTVL.

The V and J genes are TRBV7-2 and TRBJ2-5; D not resolved. The germline gives CDR1 SGHTA, CDR2 FQGNSA. This CDR3 has 14 amino acids. The V end was cut by 5 bases, the J end by 5 bases, with 15 bases between. The CDR3 DNA follows: TGTGCCAGCAGCCCCTCTAGAAACCTGGAGACCCAGTACTTC. As protein: CASSPSRNLETQYF.

This rearrangement joins TRBV2 to TRBJ1-1; D possibly corresponds to TRBD1 (6 bases). The CDR3 is 13 amino acids. V dropped 5 bases and J dropped 3 bases, with 10 bases sitting between them. Germline V gene sequence: CDR1 SNHLY, CDR2 FYNNEI. Here the CDR3 reads CASSRQVYTEAFF. The CDR3 DNA follows: TGTGCCAGCAGTCGACAGGTATACACTGAAGCTTTCTTT.

The chain joins TRBV10-3 to TRBJ1-2; D remains unclear. Trimming took off 6 bases at V and 0 bases at J, with 11 bases between the two ends. Germline loops: CDR1 ENHRY, CDR2 SYGVKD. This CDR3 has 14 residues. For the CDR3, the DNA is TGTGCCATCAGCGCTCGGGAGGCTAACTATGGCTACACCTTC. Amino acid sequence: CAISAREANYGYTF.

The J gene is TRBJ2-7, the V gene TRBV7-8; D not certain. V was cut by 2 bases and J by 6 bases, with 11 bases left in between. The CDR3 is 13 residues long. In germline, CDR1 is SGHVS, CDR2 FQNEAQ. CDR3 region: CASSLPTSLEQYF. CDR3 nucleotide sequence: TGTGCCAGCAGCTTACCAACATCCCTCGAGCAGTACTTC.

The genes are TRBV23-1 and TRBJ2-3; 7 positions agree with TRBD2. TRBV23-1 is an open reading frame whose function is uncertain. The CDR3 length is 15 residues. The V and J ends lost 2 bases and 6 bases, in that order; junction bases with no gene match: 8. CDR3 DNA: TGCGCCAGCAGTCAACAGCGGGACTCAAGGGATACGCAGTATTTT. This sequence encodes CASSQQRDSRDTQYF.